Below, 27 T cell receptor beta chains from the same sample are listed, as sequenced in a study of shared clonotypes between healthy human individuals. Libraries were prepared by immunoSEQ multiplex PCR; TCRdb keeps only in-frame clonotypes and omits some of them. Of hundreds of thousands of clones detected, approximately 75% appear once; the ten largest clones hold around 2%. The sequenced sample consisted of memory CD4+ T cells sorted from blood. The subset: CD45RA-negative fraction. These receptors came from a woman in her twenties or thirties in good health.

The rearrangement joins TRBV5-5 to TRBJ2-6; D not certain. There are 15 residues in the CDR3. Between the trimmed V and J ends, which lost 1 base and 0 bases, there was a span of 5 bases. Per germline, CDR1 SGHKS and CDR2 YYEKEE (reference sequence). The CDR3 DNA is TGTGCCAGCAGCTTGAGTACCTCTGGGGCCAACGTCCTGACTTTC. Translating it yields CASSLSTSGANVLTF.

The chain couples TRBV15 to TRBJ2-7, with 13 bases that match TRBD2. The CDR3 loop spans 19 amino acids. Trimming removed 0 bases from V and 2 bases from J; junction bases left unmatched: 10. CDR1 and CDR2 (germline): LNHNV, YYDKDF (reference sequence). Here the CDR3 reads CATSRERQRGLAGTYEQYF. The CDR3 region has the DNA TGTGCCACCAGCAGAGAGAGACAGAGGGGACTAGCGGGAACCTACGAGCAGTACTTC.

The V call is TRBV6-1, the J call TRBJ1-2, with a tentative D call TRBD1 (5 bases). Germline loops: CDR1 MNHNS, CDR2 SASEGT. Trimming left V 7 bases short and J 3 bases short, with 18 bases between. The CDR3 extends over 15 amino acids. DNA of the CDR3: TGTGCCAGCACCAAAGGGGCAGGGTGGGACTATGGCTACACCTTC. The encoded protein is CASTKGAGWDYGYTF.

This clone was recorded only once. This chain joins TRBV29-1 and TRBJ1-2; D is unclear. The germline V gene encodes CDR1 SQVTM and CDR2 ANQGSEA. V lost 1 base and J 2 bases, leaving 11 bases between the germline ends. The CDR3 loop spans 14 amino acids. Here the CDR3 reads CSVEVRTLNYGYTF. DNA for the CDR3: TGCAGCGTTGAAGTGAGGACGCTGAACTATGGCTACACCTTC.

This clone was observed once. The V call is TRBV5-1, the J call TRBJ2-3; D is perhaps TRBD1 (5 bases). The CDR3 extends over 16 amino acids. Trimming cost V 0 bases and J 1 base, with 12 bases left between them. Germline lookup yields CDR1 SGHRS and CDR2 YFSETQ. The CDR3 bases are TGCGCCAGCAGCTTGGGGACGGCACAGGGCACAGATACGCAGTATTTT. Translating it yields CASSLGTAQGTDTQYF.

This clone was observed a few times. A much larger clone sits a single nucleotide away, making a read error possible. J is TRBJ1-4 and V is TRBV5-1, with 9 nucleotides matching TRBD1. The J segment lost 6 bases and the V segment lost 0 bases, leaving 3 bases of the junction unmatched. Per the germline V gene, CDR1 is SGHRS and CDR2 is YFSETQ. The CDR3 is 15 amino acids. CDR3 in amino acids: CASSLGDRDDEKLFF. CDR3 nucleotides: TGCGCCAGCAGCTTGGGGGACAGGGACGATGAAAAACTGTTTTTT.

The chain is built from TRBV4-1 and TRBJ1-3; 9 nucleotides match TRBD1. The germline V gene encodes CDR1 MGHRA and CDR2 YSYEKL. The CDR3 length is 17 residues. The V and J ends lost 5 bases and 0 bases, in that order; junction bases with no gene match: 8. CDR3 residues: CASSSRDRASSGNTIYF. The CDR3 DNA reads as TGCGCCAGCAGCTCCCGGGACAGGGCCAGCTCTGGAAACACCATATATTTT.

In this sample, this clone turned up a few times. The rearrangement joins TRBV19 to TRBJ2-1, with TRBD2 matching 8 bases. With 6 bases clipped from V and 7 bases from J, the junction kept 11 bases outside the gene matches. The germline CDR1 and CDR2 sequences are LNHDA and SQIVND (reference sequence). The CDR3 covers 15 residues. Written as DNA, the CDR3 is TGTGCCAGTAGACCTGGACTAGCTAAGGGGAATGAGCAGTTCTTC. Its translation is CASRPGLAKGNEQFF.

The chain is built from TRBV4-1 and TRBJ2-7; 13 bases are shared with TRBD2. Germline values: CDR1 MGHRA, CDR2 YSYEKL. J gave up 5 bases and V 4 bases, and 8 bases lay outside the gene matches. CDR3 length: 16 residues. CDR3 loop: CASSRDRTSGSNEQYF. The CDR3 DNA follows: TGCGCCAGCAGCCGCGACCGGACTAGCGGGAGCAACGAGCAGTACTTC.

CDR3: CASSEEAGNMAQHF. CDR3 DNA: TGTGCCAGCAGTGAAGAGGCAGGGAATATGGCCCAGCATTTT. The chain joins TRBV2 to TRBJ1-5, with D possibly matching TRBD1 (5 bases). In germline, CDR1 is SNHLY, CDR2 FYNNEI. V gave up 1 base and J gave up 11 bases, with 15 bases separating them. The CDR3 length is 14 residues.

This chain links TRBV19 with TRBJ2-7; 11 positions match TRBD2. Germline loops: CDR1 LNHDA, CDR2 SQIVND (reference sequence). The CDR3 extends over 16 amino acids. Germline trimming cut 2 bases from V and 0 bases from J; bases unmatched to any gene: 3. CDR3 amino acids: CASSILAGGSSYEQYF. The CDR3 nucleotides are TGTGCCAGTAGTATACTAGCGGGAGGCAGCTCCTACGAGCAGTACTTC. The full variable domain, rest sourced from reference TRBV19 and TRBJ2-7, is DGGITQSPKYLFRKEGQNVTLSCEQNLNHDAMYWYRQDPGQGLRLIYYSQIVNDFQKGDIAEGYSVSREKKESFPLTVTSAQKNPTAFYLCASSILAGGSSYEQYFGPGTRLTVT.

This clone was counted only a few times. The chain joins TRBV2 to TRBJ2-6; TRBD2 might be the D (5 bases). V was clipped by 7 bases and J by 2 bases, with 9 bases between them. Germline CDR1 SNHLY, CDR2 FYNNEI. The CDR3 totals 14 residues. The CDR3 region is CASTGNPGANVLTF. CDR3 nucleotides: TGTGCCAGCACCGGGAACCCTGGGGCCAACGTCCTGACTTTC.

The chain employs TRBV1 and TRBJ2-5; the table's D call, TRBD2, was not checked against the DNA. TRBV1 corresponds to a pseudogene. This CDR3 is 15 amino acids long. This CDR3 is CTSGRLAGEGETQYF. DNA of the CDR3: TGCACCAGCGGGCGACTAGCGGGAGAGGGGGAGACCCAGTACTTC.

The V call is TRBV6-1, the J call TRBJ1-1, with a possible D match to TRBD1 (6 bases). Trimming shortened V by 1 base and J by 2 bases, and 8 bases separated the two germline ends. CDR1 is MNHNS, CDR2 SASEGT, per germline. This CDR3 comprises 14 residues. The CDR3 loop reads CASSEGQENTEAFF. The CDR3 DNA is TGTGCCAGCAGTGAAGGACAGGAAAACACTGAAGCTTTCTTT.

V and J are TRBV28 and TRBJ2-1, with TRBD1 identical over 9 bases. Germline lookup yields CDR1 MDHEN and CDR2 SYDVKM. CDR3 length: 15 amino acids. J was trimmed by 4 bases and V by 4 bases; bases with no gene match: 5. CDR3 coding DNA: TGTGCCAGCAGTTGGGGACAGGGTCCGTACAATGAGCAGTTCTTC. This encodes CASSWGQGPYNEQFF.

The chain employs TRBV7-2 and TRBJ2-3; TRBD2 matches 9 bases. J gave up 7 bases and V 5 bases, and 10 bases lay outside the gene matches. This CDR3 is built from 15 residues. Germline lookup yields CDR1 SGHTA and CDR2 FQGNSA. The CDR3 DNA is TGTGCCAGCAGCGCGGGACTAGCCCCTCCCTATACGCAGTATTTT. Translation: CASSAGLAPPYTQYF.

This clone appeared a few times. The gene calls are TRBV7-2 and TRBJ2-3, with unresolved D. Germline V gives CDR1 SGHTA, CDR2 FQGNSA. CDR3 length: 14 amino acids. V was trimmed by 4 bases and J by 9 bases, leaving 17 bases between them. The CDR3 DNA reads TGTGCCAGCAGCTCATCGACCACCCCCGAGACGCAGTATTTT. Translated, it gives CASSSSTTPETQYF.

The genes are TRBV4-2 and TRBJ1-1; 9 bases match TRBD1. The V gene's germline CDR1 is LGHNA and CDR2 YNFKEQ. Trimming at V came to 0 bases and at J to 4 bases, leaving 6 bases not matched to a gene. This CDR3 contains 16 residues. The CDR3 region has the DNA TGTGCCAGCAGCCAAGATTCGGGACAGGGTGGCACTGAAGCTTTCTTT. This sequence encodes CASSQDSGQGGTEAFF.

This sequence joins TRBV6-1 and TRBJ2-1; unclear D gene. V lost 3 bases, J lost 3 bases, and 12 bases lay in between. The CDR3 is made up of 15 amino acids. Per the germline V gene, CDR1 is MNHNS and CDR2 is SASEGT. The CDR3 reads CASSDSPPNYNEQFF. Here the CDR3 DNA reads TGTGCCAGCAGTGATTCCCCACCAAACTACAATGAGCAGTTCTTC.

At least ten counts were recorded for this clone. The gene calls are TRBV2 and TRBJ1-1; D uncertain. The germline gives CDR1 SNHLY, CDR2 FYNNEI. The germline V and J ends were trimmed by 6 bases and 2 bases, with 7 bases remaining between them. The CDR3 length is 12 residues. The CDR3 spells CASSISNTEAFF. The CDR3 bases are TGTGCCAGCAGCATCAGTAACACTGAAGCTTTCTTT.

The chain is built from TRBV19 and TRBJ1-5; a weak D match, TRBD1 (6 bases). The CDR3 extends over 17 amino acids. V gave up 7 bases and J gave up 0 bases, with 19 bases separating them. Germline loops: CDR1 LNHDA, CDR2 SQIVND (reference sequence). The CDR3 protein is CASTPGQHRLSNQPQHF. CDR3 DNA sequence: TGTGCCAGTACCCCCGGACAGCATAGGCTTAGCAATCAGCCCCAGCATTTT.

In this sample, this clone turned up many times. In the same sample, other DNA sequences code for this CDR3. The chain recombines TRBV5-1 with TRBJ2-1; 8 nucleotides line up with TRBD2. CDR1 is SGHRS and CDR2 is YFSETQ in the germline V gene. The CDR3 covers 15 residues. Trimming cost V 0 bases and J 4 bases; bases outside gene matches: 3. CDR3 loop: CASSLESSGYNEQFF. CDR3 nucleotide sequence: TGCGCCAGCAGCTTGGAGTCTAGCGGGTACAATGAGCAGTTCTTC.

In regard to this clone: Other DNA sequences in the sample encode the same CDR3. The chain employs TRBV2 and TRBJ2-2; 10 bases align to TRBD2. The CDR3 covers 15 residues. Losses at the gene ends were 7 bases for V and 6 bases for J; bases not matched to a gene: 8. CDR1 and CDR2 (germline): SNHLY, FYNNEI. CDR3: CASIRLAGVPGELFF. DNA of the CDR3: TGTGCCAGCATACGGCTAGCGGGAGTCCCCGGGGAGCTGTTTTTT.

The V gene is TRBV10-1, the J gene TRBJ2-7; D is perhaps TRBD2 (6 bases). CDR1 and CDR2 (germline): WNHNN, SYGVQD (reference sequence). The CDR3 length is 14 residues. With 6 bases removed from V and 6 bases from J, the gap between germline ends came to 18 bases. CDR3 loop: CASSHASVGSEQYF. The CDR3 DNA sequence: TGCGCCAGCAGCCACGCTAGCGTCGGGTCCGAGCAGTACTTC.

For this clone: A far larger clone differs by one base, so this is likely a read error. Other nucleotide sequences from this sample produce the same CDR3. The chain employs TRBV27 and TRBJ1-2, with 9 bases lining up with TRBD1. This CDR3 has 16 residues. Germline V CDR1 and CDR2: MNHEY, SMNVEV (reference sequence). The CDR3 bases are TGTGCCAGCAGTTTTTTGACAGGGGGAACTAACTATGGTTACACCTTC. It is translated as CASSFLTGGTNYGYTF.

A few counts support this clone. The rearrangement uses TRBV23-1 and TRBJ2-1, with unresolved D. TRBV23-1 falls under the ORF class, with uncertain function. V was trimmed by 0 bases and J by 2 bases, leaving 14 bases between them. The CDR3 runs to 17 residues. The CDR3 is CASSQSRSLYTYNEQFF. Here the CDR3 DNA reads TGCGCCAGCAGTCAATCTCGGTCGCTATACACCTACAATGAGCAGTTCTTC.

V gene TRBV7-2 combines with J gene TRBJ1-1; D is unresolved. Trimming shortened V by 1 base and J by 3 bases, and 9 bases separated the two germline ends. The germline CDR1 and CDR2 sequences are SGHTA and FQGNSA. The CDR3 is 14 residues long. The CDR3 region has the DNA TGTGCCAGCAGCTTAGTCGCCGGCGACACTGAAGCTTTCTTT. It is translated as CASSLVAGDTEAFF.